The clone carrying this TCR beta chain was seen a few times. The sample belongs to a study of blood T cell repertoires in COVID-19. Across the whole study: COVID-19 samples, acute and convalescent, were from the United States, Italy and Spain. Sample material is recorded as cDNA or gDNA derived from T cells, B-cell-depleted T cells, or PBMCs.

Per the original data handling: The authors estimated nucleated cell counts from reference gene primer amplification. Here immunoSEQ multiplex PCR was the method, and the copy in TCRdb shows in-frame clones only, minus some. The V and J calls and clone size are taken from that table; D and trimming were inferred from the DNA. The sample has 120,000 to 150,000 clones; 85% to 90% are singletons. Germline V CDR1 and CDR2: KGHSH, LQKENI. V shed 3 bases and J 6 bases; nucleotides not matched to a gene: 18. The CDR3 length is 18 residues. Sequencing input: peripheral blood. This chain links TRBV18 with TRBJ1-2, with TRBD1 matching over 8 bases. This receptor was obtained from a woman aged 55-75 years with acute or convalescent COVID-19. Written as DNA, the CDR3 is TGTGCCAGCTCACCCCACCTGGACAGGGTGGGGTTGGGGGATGGCTACACCTTC. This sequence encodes CASSPHLDRVGLGDGYTF. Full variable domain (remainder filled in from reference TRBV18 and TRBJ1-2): NAGVMQNPRHLVRRRGQEARLRCSPMKGHSHVYWYRQLPEEGLKFMVYLQKENIIDESGMPKERFSAEFPKEGPSILRIQQVVRGDSAAYFCASSPHLDRVGLGDGYTFGSGTRLTVV.